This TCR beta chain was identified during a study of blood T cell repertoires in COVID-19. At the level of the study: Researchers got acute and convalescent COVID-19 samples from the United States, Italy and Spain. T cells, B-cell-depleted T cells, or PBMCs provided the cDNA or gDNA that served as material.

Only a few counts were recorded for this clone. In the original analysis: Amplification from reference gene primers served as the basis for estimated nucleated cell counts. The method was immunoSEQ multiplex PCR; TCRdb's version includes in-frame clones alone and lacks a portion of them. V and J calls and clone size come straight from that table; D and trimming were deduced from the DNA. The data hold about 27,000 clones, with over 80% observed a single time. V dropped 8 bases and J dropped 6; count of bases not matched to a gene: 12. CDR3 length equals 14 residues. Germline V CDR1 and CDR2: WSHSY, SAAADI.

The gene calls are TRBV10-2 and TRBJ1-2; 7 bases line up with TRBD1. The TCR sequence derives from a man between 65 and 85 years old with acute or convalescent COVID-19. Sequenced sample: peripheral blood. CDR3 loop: CASGPSTGINGYTF. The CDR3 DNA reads TGCGCCAGCGGGCCTTCGACAGGGATAAATGGCTACACCTTC.